Given below is one TCR beta chain in context. V gave up 4 bases and J gave up 11 bases; unmatched junction bases: 24. CDR1 and CDR2 from the germline V gene are MNHNS and SASEGT. The CDR3 contains 20 residues. These data are taken from a study of blood T cell repertoires in COVID-19. Assay used: immunoSEQ multiplex PCR; TCRdb lists only in-frame clones, some missing. The sample contains about 340,000 clones, approximately 86% of which appear only once. The sample taken for sequencing was PBMCs or T cells enriched from blood (not recorded which). This receptor was taken from a woman aged 40 to 50 with acute COVID-19. The chain combines TRBV6-1 with TRBJ2-2; 11 positions agree with TRBD2. CDR3 residues: CASSVLPGGTSGSTIVELFF. The CDR3 bases are TGTGCCAGCAGTGTCCTCCCGGGGGGCACTAGCGGGAGTACGATTGTTGAGCTGTTTTTT.